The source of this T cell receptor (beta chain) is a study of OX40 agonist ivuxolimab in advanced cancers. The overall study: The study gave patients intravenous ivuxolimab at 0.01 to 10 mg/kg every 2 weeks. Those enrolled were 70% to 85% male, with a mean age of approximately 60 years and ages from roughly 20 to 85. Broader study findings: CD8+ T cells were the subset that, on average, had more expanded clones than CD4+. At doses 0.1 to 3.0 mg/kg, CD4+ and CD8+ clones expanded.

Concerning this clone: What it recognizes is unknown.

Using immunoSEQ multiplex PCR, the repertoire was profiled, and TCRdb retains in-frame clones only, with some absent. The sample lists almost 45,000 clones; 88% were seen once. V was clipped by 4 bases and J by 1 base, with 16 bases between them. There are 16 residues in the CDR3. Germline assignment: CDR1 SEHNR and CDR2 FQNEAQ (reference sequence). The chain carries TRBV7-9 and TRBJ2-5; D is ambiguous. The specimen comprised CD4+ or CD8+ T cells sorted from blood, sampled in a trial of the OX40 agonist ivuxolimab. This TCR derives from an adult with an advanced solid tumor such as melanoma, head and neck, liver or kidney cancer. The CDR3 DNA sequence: TGTGCCAGCAGCTCCCAACCCGACGACTTCCAAGAGACCCAGTACTTC. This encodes CASSSQPDDFQETQYF.